This TCR beta chain was sequenced for a study of post-analysis software for immune sequencing data. Study overall: Relapsing-remitting, secondary progressive and progressive-relapsing multiple sclerosis were all included among the disease courses.

Of note for this clonotype: Its antigen is as yet unknown.

Study-level results: Multiple sclerosis patients showed significantly lower normalized Chao1 diversity than controls did. In patients, TRBV5-6, TRBV5-1 and TRBV20-1 belonged to roughly five TRBV segments found more frequently than in controls. The F measure placed samples prepared in the same batch into strongly shared clusters.

Unique molecular identifiers were present in the TCR beta cDNA libraries. Researchers reported approximately 500,000 cDNA molecules coming from about 0.98 to 11 million T cells. A single record per CDR3 protein comes from TCRdb applying MiXCR to the PCR reads. The table shows 650,000 to 850,000 distinct CDR3 sequences, with more than 45% occurring only once. There are 14 residues in the CDR3. V shed 2 bases, J shed 3 bases, and the junction held 3 bases outside the gene matches. Germline V CDR1 and CDR2: SGHTA, FQGNSA. The rearrangement links TRBV7-2 to TRBJ2-7; TRBD1 agrees at 8 bases. Material for sequencing was blood. The origin of this receptor is a girl aged 10-17 years with multiple sclerosis. The CDR3 region has the DNA TGTGCCAGCAGCTTAACACAGGGGGGCTACGAGCAGTACTTC. Translating it yields CASSLTQGGYEQYF. The entire variable domain, with the rest obtained from reference TRBV7-2 and TRBJ2-7, is as follows: GAGVSQSPSNKVTEKGKDVELRCDPISGHTALYWYRQSLGQGLEFLIYFQGNSAPDKSGLPSDRFSAERTGGSVSTLTIQRTQQEDSAVYLCASSLTQGGYEQYFGPGTRLTVT.